Listed here are 27 T cell receptor beta chains from one sample, sequenced in a study of cytomegalovirus exposure and HLA in healthy donors. The data were produced by immunoSEQ multiplex PCR, yet TCRdb's version contains in-frame clones alone and is incomplete. The sample lists 150,000 to 160,000 clones; approximately 86% were seen once. Sequencing was performed on PBMCs. The source is a human donor in good health.

The chain employs TRBV5-1 and TRBJ1-4, with 8 bases lining up with TRBD1. V shed 5 bases, J shed 10 bases, and the junction held 13 bases outside the gene matches. From germline, CDR1 is SGHRS and CDR2 YFSETQ. The CDR3 is 15 amino acids. The CDR3 is CASSQSKPTGVKLFF. CDR3 DNA: TGCGCCAGCAGTCAAAGTAAACCGACAGGGGTAAAACTGTTTTTT.

V and J are TRBV7-9 and TRBJ2-5; TRBD1 might be the D (6 bases). The germline V and J ends were trimmed by 5 bases and 4 bases, with 20 bases remaining between them. CDR1 is SEHNR and CDR2 is FQNEAQ in the germline V gene (reference sequence). There are 16 residues in the CDR3. The chain's CDR3 is CASSLGAGDVRETQYF. CDR3 bases: TGTGCCAGCAGCCTCGGGGCAGGGGATGTTCGAGAGACCCAGTACTTC.

The V call is TRBV30, the J call TRBJ2-1, with a tentative D call TRBD1 (6 bases). CDR3 length: 13 amino acids. CDR1 and CDR2 from the germline V gene are GTSNPN and SVGIG (reference sequence). Between the trimmed V and J ends, which lost 2 bases and 2 bases, there was a span of 7 bases. In DNA form, the CDR3 reads TGTGCCTGGAGTAGGACAGCCTACAATGAGCAGTTCTTC. This encodes CAWSRTAYNEQFF.

The chain combines TRBV28 with TRBJ1-5; D remains unclear. V lost 3 bases to trimming and J lost 2 bases, with 8 bases between them. This CDR3 is built from 14 residues. CDR1 is MDHEN, CDR2 SYDVKM, per germline. In nucleotides, the CDR3 is TGTGCCAGCAGTTTGCCAGTGCGCAATCAGCCCCAGCATTTT. Protein product: CASSLPVRNQPQHF.

With regard to this clone: Other DNA sequences in the same sample also yield this CDR3. This rearrangement joins TRBV9 to TRBJ1-4; 7 nucleotides line up with TRBD1. The germline V gene encodes CDR1 SGDLS and CDR2 YYNGEE. This CDR3 spans 15 amino acids. J gave up 0 bases and V 5 bases, and 4 bases lay outside the gene matches. CDR3 loop: CASSRQGSTNEKLFF. In DNA form, the CDR3 reads TGTGCCAGCAGTAGACAGGGCTCAACTAATGAAAAACTGTTTTTT.

V usage is TRBV4-3 and J usage is TRBJ2-1; 8 bases align to TRBD2. Trimming at V came to 0 bases and at J to 4 bases, leaving 5 bases not matched to a gene. Germline V gene lookup returns CDR1 LGHNA and CDR2 YSLEER. This CDR3 has 16 amino acids. The DNA of the CDR3 is TGCGCCAGCAGCCAAGATGGGGCGGGGGGTTACAATGAGCAGTTCTTC. It encodes CASSQDGAGGYNEQFF.

The chain carries TRBV7-2 and TRBJ2-2; 10 positions agree with TRBD2. This CDR3 has 17 residues. Germline V gene sequence: CDR1 SGHTA, CDR2 FQGNSA. The ends lost 5 bases at V and 0 bases at J; junction bases unmatched: 6. The DNA for the CDR3 is TGTGCCAGCAGCGGTCGTAGCGGGGGGACGAACACCGGGGAGCTGTTTTTT. As protein: CASSGRSGGTNTGELFF.

The chain combines TRBV7-2 with TRBJ2-5; 9 nucleotides agree with TRBD1. The V and J ends lost 4 bases and 3 bases, in that order; junction bases with no gene match: 6. CDR1 SGHTA and CDR2 FQGNSA come from the germline V gene. The CDR3 extends over 15 amino acids. Here the CDR3 reads CASSSRRQGEETQYF. CDR3 coding DNA: TGTGCCAGCAGCTCGCGTAGACAGGGGGAAGAGACCCAGTACTTC.

This clone was seen only a few times. The V gene is TRBV7-8, the J gene TRBJ1-1; D ambiguous. Germline values: CDR1 SGHVS, CDR2 FQNEAQ. CDR3 length: 13 amino acids. The V gene lost 5 bases and the J gene lost 0 bases, with 7 bases spanning the gap. The CDR3 sequence is CASSPYLNTEAFF. In DNA, the CDR3 is TGTGCCAGCAGCCCGTATCTGAACACTGAAGCTTTCTTT.

This clone was detected once. Distinct nucleotide sequences in the sample also encode this CDR3. The chain links TRBV5-1 to TRBJ1-1; 8 bases match TRBD1. Germline V gene lookup returns CDR1 SGHRS and CDR2 YFSETQ. The V segment lost 4 bases and the J segment 1 base; nucleotides outside the gene matches: 3. This CDR3 is 14 amino acids long. The CDR3 region has the DNA TGCGCCAGCAGCCCCGGGACAGGGAACACTGAAGCTTTCTTT. As protein: CASSPGTGNTEAFF.

The DNA for the CDR3 is TGCGCCAGCAGCTTGGCGGACAATGAGCAGTTCTTC. Translation: CASSLADNEQFF. The chain employs TRBV5-1 and TRBJ2-1, with unresolved D. The CDR3 runs to 12 residues. The V end was cut by 0 bases, the J end by 5 bases, with 3 bases between. Germline CDR1 reads SGHRS; CDR2 reads YFSETQ.

This rearrangement joins TRBV6-6 to TRBJ1-5; tentatively, D is TRBD1 (5 bases). CDR3 length: 13 amino acids. Per the germline V gene, CDR1 is MNHNY and CDR2 is SVGAGI (reference sequence). Trimming shortened V by 5 bases and J by 5 bases, and 10 bases separated the two germline ends. The CDR3, as DNA: TGTGCCAGCAGTCAGTGGGGCGATCAGCCCCAGCATTTT. This encodes CASSQWGDQPQHF.

This clone was counted once. The genes are TRBV5-1 and TRBJ2-3; maybe TRBD1 (8 bases). CDR1 is SGHRS, CDR2 YFSETQ, per germline. The CDR3 is 20 residues long. V was clipped by 0 bases and J by 0 bases, with 23 bases between them. The CDR3 DNA is TGCGCCAGCAGCTTGGGGCGGGGGACAGGCCCCCGTGCTAGCACAGATACGCAGTATTTT. It encodes CASSLGRGTGPRASTDTQYF.

J is TRBJ2-1 and V is TRBV2; possibly TRBD2 for D (5 bases). The CDR3 length is 17 residues. Trimming took off 0 bases at V and 5 bases at J, with 17 bases between the two ends. CDR1 is SNHLY, CDR2 FYNNEI, per germline. CDR3 sequence reads: CASSEAFSVDPHNEQFF. In nucleotides, the CDR3 is TGTGCCAGCAGTGAAGCCTTTAGCGTGGACCCCCACAATGAGCAGTTCTTC.

J is TRBJ1-2 and V is TRBV4-1; D is unclear. Germline assignment: CDR1 MGHRA and CDR2 YSYEKL. The CDR3 spans 14 residues. V lost 4 bases, J lost 9 bases, and 18 bases lay in between. CDR3 sequence reads: CASSPILQVESYTF. In nucleotides, the CDR3 is TGCGCCAGCAGCCCGATCCTCCAGGTTGAGAGCTACACCTTC.

This clone was counted once. This rearrangement joins TRBV7-2 to TRBJ1-5; perhaps TRBD1 as D (6 bases). The CDR3 has 14 amino acids. Germline CDR1 SGHTA, CDR2 FQGNSA. Trimming cost V 6 bases and J 6 bases, with 15 bases left between them. The CDR3 is CASSPGVLRQPQHF. The DNA for the CDR3 is TGTGCCAGCAGTCCAGGGGTACTGCGTCAGCCCCAGCATTTT.

This clone came up a few times. This sequence joins TRBV7-9 and TRBJ1-6, with 7 positions matching TRBD1. V dropped 5 bases and J dropped 9; count of bases not matched to a gene: 7. The CDR3 consists of 14 residues. Germline V CDR1 and CDR2: SEHNR, FQNEAQ (reference sequence). The chain's CDR3 is CASSSGTEGSPLHF. The CDR3 nucleotides read TGTGCCAGCAGCAGTGGGACAGAAGGTTCACCCCTCCACTTT.

The J gene is TRBJ2-4, the V gene TRBV7-2; 7 nucleotides align to TRBD1. CDR1 is SGHTA, CDR2 FQGNSA, per germline. The junction had 12 bases not matched to a gene; V was cut back by 5 bases and J by 5 bases. The CDR3 has 16 amino acids. CDR3 in DNA: TGTGCCAGCAGCCTATCGACAGGGCTAGGGGAAAACATTCAGTACTTC. This sequence encodes CASSLSTGLGENIQYF.

This chain connects TRBV28 to TRBJ2-7, with D unclear. This CDR3 has 15 amino acids. Trimming removed 6 bases at V and 6 bases at J, with 21 bases between. The germline gives CDR1 MDHEN, CDR2 SYDVKM. CDR3 DNA sequence: TGTGCCAGCAGGGAAAATACCCTAGTTTACGGCGAGCAGTACTTC. This translates into CASRENTLVYGEQYF.

This clone was observed once. The chain couples TRBV28 to TRBJ1-4; the D gene is possibly TRBD1 (6 bases). This CDR3 is built from 13 residues. Per germline, CDR1 MDHEN and CDR2 SYDVKM. V was clipped by 5 bases and J by 7 bases, with 11 bases between them. The CDR3 coding sequence is TGTGCCAGCAGTCCCAGGGGTGGTGAAAAACTGTTTTTT. Translated: CASSPRGGEKLFF.

The chain recombines TRBV2 with TRBJ1-4; 7 positions agree with TRBD1. J was trimmed by 3 bases and V by 6 bases; bases with no gene match: 7. The CDR3 totals 15 residues. Germline V gene data show CDR1 as SNHLY and CDR2 as FYNNEI. CDR3 amino acids: CASRGTGAPNEKLFF. Written as DNA, the CDR3 is TGTGCCAGCAGGGGTACAGGGGCTCCTAATGAAAAACTGTTTTTT.

This chain connects TRBV14 to TRBJ2-7; 9 nucleotides match TRBD1. Germline lookup yields CDR1 SGHDN and CDR2 FVKESK. This CDR3 has 17 amino acids. J was trimmed by 0 bases and V by 4 bases; bases with no gene match: 10. This chain's CDR3 is CASSPFGQGQASYEQYF. The DNA of the CDR3 is TGTGCCAGCAGCCCCTTCGGACAGGGGCAAGCCTCCTACGAGCAGTACTTC.

J is TRBJ1-1 and V is TRBV5-1; 7 positions match TRBD1. V gave up 0 bases and J gave up 1 base; unmatched junction bases: 6. Germline lookup yields CDR1 SGHRS and CDR2 YFSETQ. The CDR3 covers 16 residues. CDR3 nucleotides: TGCGCCAGCAGCTTGGCCTCTGGACAGGAGAACACTGAAGCTTTCTTT. Residues: CASSLASGQENTEAFF.

The chain is built from TRBV28 and TRBJ2-7, with D unresolved. CDR3 size: 12 residues. CDR1 and CDR2 from the germline V gene are MDHEN and SYDVKM. The germline V and J ends were trimmed by 7 bases and 3 bases, with 10 bases remaining between them. For the CDR3, the DNA is TGTGCCAGCAAAAAAGACAACTACGAGCAGTACTTC. This encodes CASKKDNYEQYF.

This CDR3 is CASSSGTANTEAFF. The CDR3 coding sequence is TGTGCCAGCTCATCCGGGACTGCGAACACTGAAGCTTTCTTT. V usage is TRBV28 and J usage is TRBJ1-1; D is perhaps TRBD1 (5 bases). Germline CDR1 reads MDHEN; CDR2 reads SYDVKM. V lost 8 bases and J lost 1, with 14 bases in between. The CDR3 is 14 amino acids.

The rearrangement links TRBV29-1 to TRBJ2-7; unclear D gene. Germline V lookup: CDR1 SQVTM, CDR2 ANQGSEA. This CDR3 comprises 15 residues. V lost 4 bases, J lost 1 base, and 17 bases lay in between. The CDR3 spells CSVVGGGTVSYEQYF. The CDR3 DNA sequence: TGCAGCGTTGTTGGTGGTGGTACAGTTTCCTACGAGCAGTACTTC.

The genes are TRBV6-5 and TRBJ2-1; D is perhaps TRBD1 (6 bases). CDR1 and CDR2 (germline): MNHEY, SVGAGI. The V end was cut by 6 bases, the J end by 4 bases, with 16 bases between. There are 15 residues in the CDR3. Written as DNA, the CDR3 is TGTGCCAGCAGAGCGGACAGCCAGAAGTACAATGAGCAGTTCTTC. It translates to CASRADSQKYNEQFF.